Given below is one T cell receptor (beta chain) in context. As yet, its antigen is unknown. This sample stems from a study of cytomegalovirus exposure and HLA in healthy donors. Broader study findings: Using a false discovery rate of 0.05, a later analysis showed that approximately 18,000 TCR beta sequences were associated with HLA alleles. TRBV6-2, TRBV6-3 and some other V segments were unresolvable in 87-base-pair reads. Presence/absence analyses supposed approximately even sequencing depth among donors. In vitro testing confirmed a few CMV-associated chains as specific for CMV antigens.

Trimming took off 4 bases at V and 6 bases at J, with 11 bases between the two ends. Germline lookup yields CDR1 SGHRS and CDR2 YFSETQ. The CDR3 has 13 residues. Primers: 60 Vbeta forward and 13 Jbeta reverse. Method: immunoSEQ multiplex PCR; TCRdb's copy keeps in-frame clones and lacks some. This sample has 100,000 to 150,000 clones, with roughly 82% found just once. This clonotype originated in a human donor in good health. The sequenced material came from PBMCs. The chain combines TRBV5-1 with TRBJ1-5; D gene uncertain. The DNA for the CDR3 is TGCGCCAGCAGCCCGCTGTCGGGTCAGCCCCAGCATTTT. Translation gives CASSPLSGQPQHF.